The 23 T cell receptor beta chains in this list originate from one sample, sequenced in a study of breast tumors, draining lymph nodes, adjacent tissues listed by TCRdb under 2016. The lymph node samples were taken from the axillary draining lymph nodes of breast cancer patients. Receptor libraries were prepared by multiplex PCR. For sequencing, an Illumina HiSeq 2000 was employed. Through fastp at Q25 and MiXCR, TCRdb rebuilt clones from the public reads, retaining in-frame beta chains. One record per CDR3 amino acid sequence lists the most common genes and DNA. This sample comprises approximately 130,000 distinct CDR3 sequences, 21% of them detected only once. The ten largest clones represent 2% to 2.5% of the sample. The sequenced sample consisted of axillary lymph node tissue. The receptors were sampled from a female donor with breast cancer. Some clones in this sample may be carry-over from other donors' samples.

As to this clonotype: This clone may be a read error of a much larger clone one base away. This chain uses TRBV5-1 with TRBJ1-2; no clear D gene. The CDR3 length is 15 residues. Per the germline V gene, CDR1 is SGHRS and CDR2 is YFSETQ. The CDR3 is CASSLADGAIYGYAF. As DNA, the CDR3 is TGCGCCAGCAGCTTGGCGGACGGAGCCATCTATGGCTACGCCTTC.

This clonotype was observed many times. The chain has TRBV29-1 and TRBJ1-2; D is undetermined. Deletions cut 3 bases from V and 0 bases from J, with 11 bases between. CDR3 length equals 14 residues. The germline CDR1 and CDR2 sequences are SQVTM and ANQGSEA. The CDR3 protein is CSVDVGGTNYGYTF. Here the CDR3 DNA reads TGCAGCGTTGATGTTGGAGGGACTAACTATGGCTACACCTTC.

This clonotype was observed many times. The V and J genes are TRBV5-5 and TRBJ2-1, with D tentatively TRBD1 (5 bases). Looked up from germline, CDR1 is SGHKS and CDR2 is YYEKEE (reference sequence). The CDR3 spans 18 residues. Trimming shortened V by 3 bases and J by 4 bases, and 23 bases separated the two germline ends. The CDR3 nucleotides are TGTGCCAGCAGCTCCTATCCAGGACCGCAGGGAAATTACAATGAGCAGTTCTTC. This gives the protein CASSSYPGPQGNYNEQFF.

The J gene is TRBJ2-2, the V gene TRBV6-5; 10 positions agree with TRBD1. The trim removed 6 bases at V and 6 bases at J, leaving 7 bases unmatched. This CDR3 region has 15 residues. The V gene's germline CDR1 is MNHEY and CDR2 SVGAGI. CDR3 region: CASSAPGQGPGELFF. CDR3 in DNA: TGTGCCAGCAGCGCTCCGGGACAGGGGCCCGGGGAGCTGTTTTTT.

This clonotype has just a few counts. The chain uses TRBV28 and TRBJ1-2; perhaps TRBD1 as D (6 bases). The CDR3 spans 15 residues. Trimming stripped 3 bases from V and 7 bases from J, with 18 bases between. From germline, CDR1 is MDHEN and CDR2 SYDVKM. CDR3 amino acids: CASSLVSSGRGGYTF. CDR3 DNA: TGTGCCAGCAGTTTGGTCAGCAGCGGCAGGGGTGGCTACACCTTC.

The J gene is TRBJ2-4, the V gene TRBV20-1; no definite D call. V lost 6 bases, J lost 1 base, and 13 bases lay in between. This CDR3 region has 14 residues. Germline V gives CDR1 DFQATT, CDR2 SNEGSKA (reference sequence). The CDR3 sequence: CSAREVRAKNIQYF. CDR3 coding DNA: TGCAGTGCCCGAGAGGTGAGGGCCAAAAACATTCAGTACTTC.

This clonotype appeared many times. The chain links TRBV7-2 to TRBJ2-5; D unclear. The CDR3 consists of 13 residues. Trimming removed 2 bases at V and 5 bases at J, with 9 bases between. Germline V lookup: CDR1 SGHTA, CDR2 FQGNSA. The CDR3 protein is CASSLRFGETQYF. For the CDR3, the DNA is TGTGCCAGCAGCTTAAGATTTGGGGAGACCCAGTACTTC.

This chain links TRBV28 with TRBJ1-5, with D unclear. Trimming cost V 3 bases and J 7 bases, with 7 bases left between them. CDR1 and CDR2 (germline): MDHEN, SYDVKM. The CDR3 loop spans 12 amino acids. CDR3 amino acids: CASSLAGQPQHF. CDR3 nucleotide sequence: TGTGCCAGCAGTTTGGCGGGGCAGCCCCAGCATTTT.

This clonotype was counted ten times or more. The CDR3, as DNA: TGCAGCGTTGGATTGATACAGGGGAGCAATGGCTACACCTTC. Translated, it gives CSVGLIQGSNGYTF. The V and J genes are TRBV29-1 and TRBJ1-2; 7 bases align to TRBD1. From germline, CDR1 is SQVTM and CDR2 ANQGSEA. J lost 6 bases, V lost 4 bases, and 11 bases had no gene match. The CDR3 contains 14 residues.

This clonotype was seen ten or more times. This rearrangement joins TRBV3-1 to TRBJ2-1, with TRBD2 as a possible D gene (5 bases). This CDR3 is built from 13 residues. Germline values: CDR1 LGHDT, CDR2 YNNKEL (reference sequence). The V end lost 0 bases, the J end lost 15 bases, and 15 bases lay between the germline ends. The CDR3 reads CASSQEVGLRPFF. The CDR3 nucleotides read TGTGCCAGCAGCCAAGAGGTTGGACTGAGGCCGTTCTTC.

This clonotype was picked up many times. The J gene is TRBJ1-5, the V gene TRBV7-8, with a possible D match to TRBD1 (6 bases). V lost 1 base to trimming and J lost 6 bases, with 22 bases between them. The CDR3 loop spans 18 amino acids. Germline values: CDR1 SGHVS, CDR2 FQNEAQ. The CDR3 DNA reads TGTGCCAGCAGCTTAGAGGGTGCCAGTGGACAGTCTGGTCAGCCCCAGCATTTT. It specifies CASSLEGASGQSGQPQHF.

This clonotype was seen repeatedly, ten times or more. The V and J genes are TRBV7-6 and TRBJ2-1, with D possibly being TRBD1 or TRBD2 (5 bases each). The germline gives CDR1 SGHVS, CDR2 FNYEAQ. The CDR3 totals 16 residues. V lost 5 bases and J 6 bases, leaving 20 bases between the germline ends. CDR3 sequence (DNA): TGTGCCAGCAGCAGGGACCGACCAAAAGTGGGCAATGAGCAGTTCTTC. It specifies CASSRDRPKVGNEQFF.

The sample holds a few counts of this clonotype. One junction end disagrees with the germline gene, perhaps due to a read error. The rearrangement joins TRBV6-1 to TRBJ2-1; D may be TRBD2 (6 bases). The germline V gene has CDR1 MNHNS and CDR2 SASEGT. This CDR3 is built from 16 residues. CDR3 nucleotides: TGTGCCAGCAGTGAACTAGAGGGAGGCCACTACGATGAGCAGTTCTTC. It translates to CASSELEGGHYDEQFF.

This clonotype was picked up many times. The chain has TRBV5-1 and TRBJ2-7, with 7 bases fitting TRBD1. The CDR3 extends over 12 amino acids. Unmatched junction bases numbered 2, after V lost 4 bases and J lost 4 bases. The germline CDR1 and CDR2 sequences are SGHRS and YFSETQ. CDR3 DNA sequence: TGCGCCAGCAGCGAACAGGGGTACGAGCAGTACTTC. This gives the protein CASSEQGYEQYF.

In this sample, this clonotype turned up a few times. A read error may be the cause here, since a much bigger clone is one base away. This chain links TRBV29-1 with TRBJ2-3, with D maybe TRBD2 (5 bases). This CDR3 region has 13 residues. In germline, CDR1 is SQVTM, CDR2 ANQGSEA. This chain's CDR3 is CGVEVRGGDTQYF. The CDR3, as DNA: TGCGGCGTTGAAGTACGCGGAGGAGATACGCAGTATTTT.

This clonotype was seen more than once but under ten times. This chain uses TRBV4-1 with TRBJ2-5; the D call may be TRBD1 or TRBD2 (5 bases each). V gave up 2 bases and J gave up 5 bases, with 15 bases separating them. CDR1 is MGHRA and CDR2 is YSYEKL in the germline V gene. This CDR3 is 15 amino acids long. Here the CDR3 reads CASSQSRDLGETQYF. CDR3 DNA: TGCGCCAGCAGCCAATCCCGGGACCTCGGGGAGACCCAGTACTTC.

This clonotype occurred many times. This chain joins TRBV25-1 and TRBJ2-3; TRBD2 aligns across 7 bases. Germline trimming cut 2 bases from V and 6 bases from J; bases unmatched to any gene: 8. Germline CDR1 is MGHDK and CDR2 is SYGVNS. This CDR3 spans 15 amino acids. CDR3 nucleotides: TGTGCCAGCAGTGAAGGCAGGGCCGGGGGGGATACGCAGTATTTT. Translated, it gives CASSEGRAGGDTQYF.

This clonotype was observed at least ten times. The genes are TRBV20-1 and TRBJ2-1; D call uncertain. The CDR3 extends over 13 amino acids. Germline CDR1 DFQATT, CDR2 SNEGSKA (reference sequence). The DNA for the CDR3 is TGCAGCCCCAATGCAGCTATCTACAATGAGCAGTTCTTC. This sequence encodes CSPNAAIYNEQFF.

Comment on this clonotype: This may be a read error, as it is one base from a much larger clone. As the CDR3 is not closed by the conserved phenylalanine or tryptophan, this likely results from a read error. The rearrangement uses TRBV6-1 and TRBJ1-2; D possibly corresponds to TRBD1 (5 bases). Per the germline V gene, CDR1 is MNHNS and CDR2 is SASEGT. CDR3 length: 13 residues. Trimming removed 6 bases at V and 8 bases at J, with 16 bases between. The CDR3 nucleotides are TGTGCCAGCAGGGAATGGGACCAGTCCGGCTACACCTCC. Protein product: CASREWDQSGYTS.

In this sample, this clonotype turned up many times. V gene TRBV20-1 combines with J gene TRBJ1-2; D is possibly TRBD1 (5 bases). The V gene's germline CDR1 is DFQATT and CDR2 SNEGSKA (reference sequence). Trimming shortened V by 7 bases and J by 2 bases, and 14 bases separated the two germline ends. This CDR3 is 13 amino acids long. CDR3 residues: CSVLSRGNYGYTF. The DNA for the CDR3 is TGCAGTGTCCTAAGTCGGGGGAACTATGGCTACACCTTC.

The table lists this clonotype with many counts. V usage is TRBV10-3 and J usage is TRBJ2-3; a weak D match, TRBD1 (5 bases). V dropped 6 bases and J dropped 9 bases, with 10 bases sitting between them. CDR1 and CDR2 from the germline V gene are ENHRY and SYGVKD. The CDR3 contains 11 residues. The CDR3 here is CAISAGSTQYF. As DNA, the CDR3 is TGTGCCATCAGCGCAGGGTCAACGCAGTATTTT.

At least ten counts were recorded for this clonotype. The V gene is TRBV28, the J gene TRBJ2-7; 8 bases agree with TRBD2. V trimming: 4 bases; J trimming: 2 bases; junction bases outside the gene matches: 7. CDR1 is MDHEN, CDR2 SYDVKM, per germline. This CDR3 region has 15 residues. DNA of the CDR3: TGTGCCAGCAGTTCCGCTAGCGGGCAAACCTACGAGCAGTACTTC. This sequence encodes CASSSASGQTYEQYF.

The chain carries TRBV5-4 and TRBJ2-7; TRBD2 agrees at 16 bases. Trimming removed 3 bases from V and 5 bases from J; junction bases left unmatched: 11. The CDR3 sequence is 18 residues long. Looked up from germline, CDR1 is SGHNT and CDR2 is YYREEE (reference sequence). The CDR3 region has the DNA TGTGCCAGCAGCTGGGGAGGGACTAGCGGGAGGGCCTTTGACGAGCAGTACTTC. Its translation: CASSWGGTSGRAFDEQYF. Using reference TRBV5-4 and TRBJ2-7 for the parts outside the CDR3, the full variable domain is ETGVTQSPTHLIKTRGQQVTLRCSSQSGHNTVSWYQQALGQGPQFIFQYYREEENGRGNFPPRFSGLQFPNYSSELNVNALELDDSALYLCASSWGGTSGRAFDEQYFGPGTRLTVT.